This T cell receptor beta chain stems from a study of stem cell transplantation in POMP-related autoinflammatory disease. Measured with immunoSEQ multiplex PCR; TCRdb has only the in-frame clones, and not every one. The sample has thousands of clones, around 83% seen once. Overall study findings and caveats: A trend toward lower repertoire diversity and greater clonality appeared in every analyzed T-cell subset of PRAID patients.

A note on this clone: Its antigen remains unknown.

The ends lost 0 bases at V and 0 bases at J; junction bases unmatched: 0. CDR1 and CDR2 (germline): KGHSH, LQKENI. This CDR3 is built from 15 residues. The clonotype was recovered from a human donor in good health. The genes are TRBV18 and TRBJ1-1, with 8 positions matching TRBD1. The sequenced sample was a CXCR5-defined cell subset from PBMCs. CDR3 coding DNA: TGTGCCAGCTCACCACCGGACAGGGTGAACACTGAAGCTTTCTTT. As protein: CASSPPDRVNTEAFF.